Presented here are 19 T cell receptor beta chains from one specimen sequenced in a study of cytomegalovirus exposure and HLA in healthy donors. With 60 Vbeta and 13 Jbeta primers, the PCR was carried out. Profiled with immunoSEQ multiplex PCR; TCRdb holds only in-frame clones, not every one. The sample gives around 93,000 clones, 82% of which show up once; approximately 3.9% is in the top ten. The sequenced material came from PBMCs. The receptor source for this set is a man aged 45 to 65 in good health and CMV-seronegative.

In DNA form, the CDR3 reads TGTGCCAGCAGCTCTCCGGGACTACAAATTTACAATGAGCAGTTCTTC. Its translation: CASSSPGLQIYNEQFF. The V call is TRBV14, the J call TRBJ2-1; 7 bases align to TRBD2. J was trimmed by 4 bases and V by 5 bases; bases with no gene match: 11. Germline assignment: CDR1 SGHDN and CDR2 FVKESK. The CDR3 contains 16 residues. The full variable domain, with the rest looked up from reference TRBV14 and TRBJ2-1, is EAGVTQFPSHSVIEKGQTVTLRCDPISGHDNLYWYRRVMGKEIKFLLHFVKESKQDESGMPNNRFLAERTGGTYSTLKVQPAELEDSGVYFCASSSPGLQIYNEQFFGPGTRLTVL.

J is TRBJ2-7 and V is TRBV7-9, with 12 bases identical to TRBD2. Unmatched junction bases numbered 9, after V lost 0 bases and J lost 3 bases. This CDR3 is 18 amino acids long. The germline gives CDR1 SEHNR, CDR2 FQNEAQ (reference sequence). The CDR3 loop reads CASSLARLAGGPDYEQYF. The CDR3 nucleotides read TGTGCCAGCAGCTTAGCGCGGCTAGCGGGAGGGCCTGACTACGAGCAGTACTTC.

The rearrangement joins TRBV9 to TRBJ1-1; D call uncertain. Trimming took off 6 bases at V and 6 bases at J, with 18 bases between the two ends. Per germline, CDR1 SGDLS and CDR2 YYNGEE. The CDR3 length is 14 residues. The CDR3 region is CASITQVPSPEAFF. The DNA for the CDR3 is TGTGCCAGCATCACCCAGGTCCCGTCCCCTGAAGCTTTCTTT.

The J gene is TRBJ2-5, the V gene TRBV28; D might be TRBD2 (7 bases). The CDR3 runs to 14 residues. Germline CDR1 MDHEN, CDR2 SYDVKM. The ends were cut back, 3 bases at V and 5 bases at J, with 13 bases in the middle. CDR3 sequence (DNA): TGTGCCAGCAGTTTTGAGGGGAGGGGGGAGACCCAGTACTTC. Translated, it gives CASSFEGRGETQYF. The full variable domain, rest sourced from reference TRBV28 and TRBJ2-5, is DVKVTQSSRYLVKRTGEKVFLECVQDMDHENMFWYRQDPGLGLRLIYFSYDVKMKEKGDIPEGYSVSREKKERFSLILESASTNQTSMYLCASSFEGRGETQYFGPGTRLLVL.

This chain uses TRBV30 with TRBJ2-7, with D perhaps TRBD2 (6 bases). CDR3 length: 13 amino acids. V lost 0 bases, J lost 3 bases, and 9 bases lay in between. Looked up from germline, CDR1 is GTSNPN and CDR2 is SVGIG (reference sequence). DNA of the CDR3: TGTGCCTGGAGTGTGGGGGGAGGCTACGAGCAGTACTTC. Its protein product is CAWSVGGGYEQYF.

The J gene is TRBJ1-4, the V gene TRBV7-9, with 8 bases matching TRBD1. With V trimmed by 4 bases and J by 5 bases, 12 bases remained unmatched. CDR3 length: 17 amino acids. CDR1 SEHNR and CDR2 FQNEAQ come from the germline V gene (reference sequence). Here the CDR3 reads CASSSPSGDRWNEKLFF. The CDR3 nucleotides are TGTGCCAGCAGCTCCCCCTCGGGGGACAGGTGGAATGAAAAACTGTTTTTT.

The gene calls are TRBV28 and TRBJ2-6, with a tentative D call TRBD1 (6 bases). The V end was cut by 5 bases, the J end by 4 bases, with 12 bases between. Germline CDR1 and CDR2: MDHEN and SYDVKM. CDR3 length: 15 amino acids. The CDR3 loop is CASSRTASGANVLTF. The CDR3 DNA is TGTGCCAGCAGTAGGACAGCGAGCGGGGCCAACGTCCTGACTTTC.

CDR3 sequence reads: CATSRESGNDSPLHF. In DNA, the CDR3 is TGTGCCACCAGCAGAGAGAGCGGGAATGATTCACCCCTCCACTTT. The V gene is TRBV15, the J gene TRBJ1-6; D gene ambiguous. CDR1 and CDR2 (germline): LNHNV, YYDKDF (reference sequence). This CDR3 has 15 amino acids. Trimming left V 0 bases short and J 8 bases short, with 11 bases between.

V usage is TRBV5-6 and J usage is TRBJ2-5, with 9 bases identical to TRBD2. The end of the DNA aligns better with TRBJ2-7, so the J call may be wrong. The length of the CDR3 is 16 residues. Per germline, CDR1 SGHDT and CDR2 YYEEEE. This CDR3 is CASSSLALAGTYEQYF. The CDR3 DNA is TGTGCCAGCAGCAGCTTAGCGCTAGCGGGGACCTACGAGCAGTACTTC.

CDR3 sequence (DNA): TGTGCCAGCCTCATAAAACAGGGGGTTCGGTACGAGCAGTACTTC. Translation: CASLIKQGVRYEQYF. The rearrangement joins TRBV2 to TRBJ2-7, with 8 bases lining up with TRBD1. Germline V gene sequence: CDR1 SNHLY, CDR2 FYNNEI. The CDR3 has 15 residues. Trimming cost V 8 bases and J 4 bases; bases outside gene matches: 13.

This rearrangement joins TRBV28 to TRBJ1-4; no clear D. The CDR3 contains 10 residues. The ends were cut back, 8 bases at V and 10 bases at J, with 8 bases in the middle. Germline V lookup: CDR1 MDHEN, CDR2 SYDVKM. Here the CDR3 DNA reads TGTGCCAGCGGGGAGACAAAACTGTTTTTT. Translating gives CASGETKLFF.

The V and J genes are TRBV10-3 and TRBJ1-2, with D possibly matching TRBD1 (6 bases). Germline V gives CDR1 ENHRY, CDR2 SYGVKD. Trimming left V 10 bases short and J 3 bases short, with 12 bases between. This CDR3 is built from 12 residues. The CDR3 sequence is CATQGPHYGYTF. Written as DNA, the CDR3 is TGTGCCACACAGGGACCGCACTATGGCTACACCTTC.

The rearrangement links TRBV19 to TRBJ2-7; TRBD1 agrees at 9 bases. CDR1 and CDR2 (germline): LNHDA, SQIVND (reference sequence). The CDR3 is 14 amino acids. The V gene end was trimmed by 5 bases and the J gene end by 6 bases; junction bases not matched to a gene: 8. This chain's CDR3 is CASSLTGQGAEQYF. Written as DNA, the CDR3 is TGTGCCAGTAGTCTGACGGGACAGGGTGCCGAGCAGTACTTC.

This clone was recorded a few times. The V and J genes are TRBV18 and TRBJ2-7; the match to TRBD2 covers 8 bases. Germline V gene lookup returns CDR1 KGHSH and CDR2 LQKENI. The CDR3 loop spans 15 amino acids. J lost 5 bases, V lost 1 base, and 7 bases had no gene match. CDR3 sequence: CASSPRSGSPHEQYF. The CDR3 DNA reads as TGTGCCAGCTCACCACGAAGCGGGAGTCCCCACGAGCAGTACTTC.

The CDR3 loop reads CAISVREEETQYF. The DNA for the CDR3 is TGTGCCATCAGTGTAAGGGAGGAAGAGACCCAGTACTTC. V usage is TRBV10-3 and J usage is TRBJ2-5; TRBD2 might be the D (6 bases). Germline V gene sequence: CDR1 ENHRY, CDR2 SYGVKD. The germline V and J ends were trimmed by 4 bases and 3 bases, with 9 bases remaining between them. The CDR3 consists of 13 residues.

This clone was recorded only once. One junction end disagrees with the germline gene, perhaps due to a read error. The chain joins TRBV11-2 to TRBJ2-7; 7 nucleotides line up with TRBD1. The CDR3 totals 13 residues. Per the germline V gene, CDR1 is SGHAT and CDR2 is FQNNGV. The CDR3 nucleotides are TGTGCCAGCGCTAGACAGGGAGCATACGGGCAGTACTTC. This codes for CASARQGAYGQYF. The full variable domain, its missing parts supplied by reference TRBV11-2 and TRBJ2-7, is EAGVAQSPRYKIIEKRQSVAFWCNPISGHATLYWYQQILGQGPKLLIQFQNNGVVDDSQLPKDRFSAERLKGVDSTLKIQPAKLEDSAVYLCASARQGAYGQYFGPGTRLTVT.

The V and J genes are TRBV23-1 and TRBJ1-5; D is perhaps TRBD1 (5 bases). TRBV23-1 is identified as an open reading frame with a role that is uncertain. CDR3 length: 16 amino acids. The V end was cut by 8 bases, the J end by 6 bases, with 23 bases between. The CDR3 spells CASPTRIGVWGQPQHF. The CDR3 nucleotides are TGCGCCAGCCCGACGAGAATAGGGGTTTGGGGTCAGCCCCAGCATTTT.

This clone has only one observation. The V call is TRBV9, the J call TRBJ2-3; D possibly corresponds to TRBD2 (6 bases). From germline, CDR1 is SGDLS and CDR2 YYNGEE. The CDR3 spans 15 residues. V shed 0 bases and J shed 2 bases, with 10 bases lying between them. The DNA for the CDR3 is TGTGCCAGCAGCGTAGTAGCGGCCTCCACAGATACGCAGTATTTT. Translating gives CASSVVAASTDTQYF.

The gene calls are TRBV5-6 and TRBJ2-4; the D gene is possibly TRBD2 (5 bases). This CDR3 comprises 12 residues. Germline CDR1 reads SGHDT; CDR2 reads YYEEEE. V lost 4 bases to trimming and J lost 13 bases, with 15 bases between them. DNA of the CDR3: TGTGCCAGCAGCGATCGACAAGGAGGACAGTACTTC. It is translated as CASSDRQGGQYF. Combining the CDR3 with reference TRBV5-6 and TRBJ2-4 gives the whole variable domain DAGVTQSPTHLIKTRGQQVTLRCSPKSGHDTVSWYQQALGQGPQFIFQYYEEEERQRGNFPDRFSGHQFPNYSSELNVNALLLGDSALYLCASSDRQGGQYFGAGTRLSVL.